This T cell receptor (beta chain) emerged from a study of regulatory T cells in long-lasting Graves disease. Study background: Positivity for TSH receptor antibodies plus over 5 years of antithyroid drugs meant persistent Graves' disease. Study observations and caveats: Less diverse TCR repertoires were seen in persistent Graves' patients than in newly diagnosed ones.

Time point denoted: persistent/refractory GD, antithyroid drugs over 5 years with positive TRAb. From RNA extracted from PBMCs, the TCR library was made. Roughly 9.6-milliliter peripheral blood samples went into EDTA tubes. Regarding this clonotype: Its target is not known. Sequence at one end of the junction differs from germline and may be a read error.

Through Arm-PCR of CDR3 regions and iRepertoire HTBI primers, TCR beta libraries were built. TCRdb called the multiplex PCR reads again in MiXCR, with one record for every CDR3 protein. The repertoire includes over 450,000 distinct CDR3 sequences, 20% to 25% of them detected once, and roughly 7% sits in the top ten. Looked up from germline, CDR1 is SGHDN and CDR2 is FVKESK. CDR3 length: 14 residues. The J gene is TRBJ1-2, the V gene TRBV14; D unresolved. The receptor comes from a female donor with Graves disease. The sequences come from peripheral blood mononuclear cells (PBMCs), collected when the disease was refractory, from a patient treated with antithyroid drugs. The CDR3 DNA is TGTACCAGCAGCCAAGGGCCGATTAACTATGGCTACACCTTC. Protein sequence: CTSSQGPINYGYTF.